This TCR beta chain was retrieved from a study of blood T cell repertoires in COVID-19 (dated by TCRdb to 2020 to 2022). Context from the whole study: Samples from collaborators originated in the United States, Italy and Spain and spanned both the acute and convalescent phases of COVID-19. The prospective study material was composed of cDNA or gDNA derived from T cells, B-cell-depleted T cells, or PBMCs. The dataset comprised deeply sampled blood TCRbeta repertoires from subjects exposed to, actively infected with, or recovered from COVID-19. A freely available public database, intended as a resource for researchers studying the immune response to SARS-CoV-2, is where the repertoires were released. Samples were obtained from the ongoing ImmuneRACE study (first 160 participants) and from over 1,000 subjects provided by 6 global collaborators. Sample metadata almost always included a de-identified subject ID, COVID-19 status, age in years and sex. HLA class I and class II types, where available, came from metadata supplied by the sample provider rather than from assay-based typing. General conclusions and limits of the study: The amount of clinical and demographic metadata varied by source and participant and was provided uncurated.

One collaborating source in Seattle enrolled patients while the patients were actively infected and followed the patients over time throughout the course of disease. Collaborating institutions collected whole blood in K2EDTA tubes following their own protocols. For TCRbeta analysis, collaborator samples were shipped as frozen whole blood, as isolated PBMCs, or as DNA extracted from either sample type. The CDR3 contains 15 residues, cysteine and phenylalanine counted. The CDR3 DNA has 45 bases and is translated from base 1. From a lookup of the germline V gene, CDR1 and CDR2 are MNHEY and SVGAGI. V loses 5 bases, J loses 13 bases, and the germline ends lie 21 bases apart. The immunoSEQ Assay, a bias-controlled multiplex PCR, was used to amplify TCRbeta CDR3 regions from genomic DNA. Concerning the study's data processing: The number of nucleated cells in each sample was estimated by amplification of reference gene primers within the assay. Sequence reads were collapsed and filtered to measure the absolute abundance of every unique TCRbeta CDR3 rearrangement. For each sample, productive Simpson clonality was calculated as the square root of Simpson's diversity index across productive rearrangements. Not all clones reach the TCRdb copy of this immuneACCESS table, which keeps in-frame sequences only. Checked studies attribute under half of the gap to unresolved V genes and leave the rest unexplained. The DNA was the basis for D and trimming; V, J and clone size are from that table. The sample table shows more than 200,000 clones, and around 84% are seen once. 5.2% of the sample is held by the ten biggest clonotypes.

Comments on this clone: This receptor's antigen is unknown. Base qualities are not provided; no much larger clone lies one nucleotide away.

The chain is made from TRBV6-5 and TRBJ2-6; a tentative D call is TRBD1 (6 bases match). This receptor was obtained from a woman aged 55-69 years with COVID-19, enrolled during active disease. Sequencing used peripheral blood. The sequenced DNA: TGTGCCAGCAGTCGGACGTACCGGGACGGACAGGTCCTGACTTTC. Its protein reads: CASSRTYRDGQVLTF.